The 4 T cell receptor beta chains given below trace back to one sample, sequenced in a study of blood T cell repertoires in COVID-19. The assay was immunoSEQ multiplex PCR, and TCRdb's table has in-frame clones only and misses some. The profile shows approximately 200,000 clones, around 90% of them singletons. The specimen sequenced was peripheral blood. Receptors were obtained from a man in his 70s with acute or convalescent COVID-19.

The chain couples TRBV15 to TRBJ2-1, with D tentatively TRBD2 (6 bases). Trimming stripped 5 bases from V and 8 bases from J, with 19 bases between. The germline CDR1 and CDR2 sequences are LNHNV and YYDKDF (reference sequence). The CDR3 is made up of 15 amino acids. The CDR3 protein is CATSRSPREFDEQFF. DNA for the CDR3: TGTGCCACCAGCCGCTCCCCTCGGGAGTTCGATGAGCAGTTCTTC.

The chain has TRBV20-1 and TRBJ1-1; unclear D gene. With 3 bases removed from V and 6 bases from J, the gap between germline ends came to 8 bases. The V gene's germline CDR1 is DFQATT and CDR2 SNEGSKA (reference sequence). The CDR3 spans 11 residues. The CDR3 region is CSARRHPEAFF. In DNA form, the CDR3 reads TGCAGTGCTAGGCGACATCCTGAAGCTTTCTTT.

The rearrangement links TRBV9 to TRBJ2-7, with 7 bases matching TRBD2. V shed 0 bases and J 7 bases; nucleotides not matched to a gene: 7. This CDR3 is 14 amino acids long. Germline CDR1 is SGDLS and CDR2 is YYNGEE. CDR3 amino acids: CASSVGGRGQEQYF. The CDR3 bases are TGTGCCAGCAGCGTAGGAGGGAGGGGCCAGGAGCAGTACTTC.

The chain joins TRBV18 to TRBJ2-7, with 8 bases aligning to TRBD1. The trim removed 6 bases at V and 0 bases at J, leaving 7 bases unmatched. Germline CDR1 is KGHSH and CDR2 is LQKENI. The CDR3 spans 15 residues. The CDR3 DNA reads as TGTGCCAGCTCCCTCGACAGGGGCTTCTCCTACGAGCAGTACTTC. Amino acids: CASSLDRGFSYEQYF.